The entry that follows covers one T cell receptor (beta chain) sequence. Its antigen is still unknown. CDR1 and CDR2 (germline): SEHNR, FQNEAQ (reference sequence). CDR3 length equals 15 residues. With V trimmed by 3 bases and J by 6 bases, 6 bases remained unmatched. In the PCR, 60 Vbeta and 13 Jbeta primers were used. The repertoire was sequenced with immunoSEQ multiplex PCR; TCRdb's copy has only in-frame clones and lacks some. The profile shows just over 200,000 clones, about 70% of them singletons. These data are taken from a study of cytomegalovirus exposure and HLA in healthy donors. Study overall: There were nearly 120 million unique TCR beta sequences, drawn from about 179 million T cells, in an earlier analysis.

Study observations and caveats: Immune exposure information available was restricted to CMV serostatus. In vitro work confirmed that a few CMV-associated chains recognize CMV antigens.

Sequencing input: PBMCs. The chain carries TRBV7-9 and TRBJ2-2; the match to TRBD2 covers 8 bases. This receptor was identified in a man between 40 and 49 years old in good health and CMV-seropositive. The CDR3 region has the DNA TGTGCCAGCAGCTTGCTAGCGGGCACACCCGGGGAGCTGTTTTTT. Protein sequence: CASSLLAGTPGELFF. The full variable domain, rest sourced from reference TRBV7-9 and TRBJ2-2, is DTGVSQNPRHKITKRGQNVTFRCDPISEHNRLYWYRQTLGQGPEFLTYFQNEAQLEKSRLLSDRFSAERPKGSFSTLEIQRTEQGDSAMYLCASSLLAGTPGELFFGEGSRLTVL.